A single TCR beta chain is shown here with its context. The data derive from a study of cytomegalovirus exposure and HLA in healthy donors. Whole-study context: HLA-typed donors were the source of tens of millions of unique TCRs held in an early data release.

PCR was performed using 60 Vbeta and 13 Jbeta primers. Generated by immunoSEQ multiplex PCR, the TCRdb table keeps only in-frame clones and is missing some. The repertoire holds 150,000 to 180,000 clones, 60% to 80% seen once, with around 13% in the top ten. Germline lookup yields CDR1 MNHEY and CDR2 SMNVEV (reference sequence). V trimming: 2 bases; J trimming: 6 bases; junction bases outside the gene matches: 5. The CDR3 is 15 amino acids. The receptor comes from a man aged 25-45 years in good health and CMV-seropositive. The J gene is TRBJ2-1, the V gene TRBV27; 9 bases line up with TRBD2. What was sequenced was PBMCs. The DNA of the CDR3 is TGTGCCAGCAGTTTAGCGGGAGGGCTAACCAATGAGCAGTTCTTC. Its protein product is CASSLAGGLTNEQFF.